This T cell receptor beta chain was obtained from a study of PD-1 blockade in classical Hodgkin lymphoma. Study details: Patients had nivolumab dosed at 3 mg/kg, delivered intravenously every 2 weeks. Study findings and constraints: Repertoire differences lack defined causes, possibly disease activity or prior therapy.

Method: immunoSEQ multiplex PCR; TCRdb's copy keeps in-frame clones and lacks some. The sample contains about 7,300 clones, 60% to 80% of which appear only once. In this sample, this clone turned up a few times. What it binds is not known. Time point: cycle 4 day 1 (C4D1), after more than five weeks of nivolumab. Every single patient, without exception, relapsed after autologous stem cell transplantation, and brentuximab vedotin exposure varied. Magnetic negative selection isolated CD8+ T cells from thawed PBMCs. CDR1 and CDR2 from the germline V gene are LGHNA and YSLEER. Trimming at V came to 2 bases and at J to 5 bases, leaving 3 bases not matched to a gene. There are 13 residues in the CDR3.

The receptor comes from a human donor with classical Hodgkin lymphoma. The sequencing used CD8+ T cells from blood, collected before the fourth cycle of nivolumab. The chain has TRBV4-3 and TRBJ2-7; TRBD1 agrees at 7 bases. The CDR3 loop reads CASSQYRGDEQYF. The CDR3 coding sequence is TGCGCCAGCAGCCAATACAGGGGCGACGAGCAGTACTTC.